Listed below are T cell receptor beta chains from one sample, sequenced in a study of shared clonotypes between healthy human individuals. This table comes from immunoSEQ multiplex PCR, and its TCRdb copy is limited to in-frame clones, with some not included. The sample lists 2 million to 3 million clones; around 90% were seen once. Sequencing was done on a sample of naive CD4+ T cells sorted from blood. The receptors were gathered from a man aged 18 to 29 in good health. CDR3s include the opening cysteine and the closing phenylalanine or tryptophan. The order of the fields is J gene, V gene, CDR3 protein.

j_call: TRBJ2-1
v_call: TRBV4-1
cdr3_aa: CASSRLTSSLYNEQFF

j_call: TRBJ2-7
v_call: TRBV21-1
cdr3_aa: CASTLPLTGTESYEQYF

j_call: TRBJ1-2
v_call: TRBV9
cdr3_aa: CASSVAGRGDYGYTF

j_call: TRBJ1-1
v_call: TRBV5-1
cdr3_aa: CASNRGEGTEAFF

j_call: TRBJ2-1
v_call: TRBV7-8
cdr3_aa: CASSKDPLSGGEQFF

j_call: TRBJ1-2
v_call: TRBV6-5
cdr3_aa: CASRRTGDYNYGYTF

j_call: TRBJ1-1
v_call: TRBV11-2
cdr3_aa: CASSLGQMNTEAFF

j_call: TRBJ2-3
v_call: TRBV11-2
cdr3_aa: CASSRTGLAGVGTDTQYF

j_call: TRBJ1-5
v_call: TRBV7-2
cdr3_aa: CASSPRTGDQPQHF

j_call: TRBJ1-3
v_call: TRBV20-1
cdr3_aa: CSALWLNTIYF

j_call: TRBJ1-1
v_call: TRBV5-1
cdr3_aa: CASRRTGGPLNTEAFF

j_call: TRBJ1-6
v_call: TRBV6-5
cdr3_aa: CASRLHRSPLHF